This T cell receptor (beta chain) appears in the sequencing data of a study of shared clonotypes between healthy human individuals. Some clones are missing from TCRdb's copy, which holds only in-frame ones; the method was immunoSEQ multiplex PCR. The sample lists more than 2 million clones, about 94% occurring once. This CDR3 is built from 14 residues. Germline V gives CDR1 MNHNS, CDR2 SASEGT. The V end was cut by 2 bases, the J end by 5 bases, with 9 bases between. This TCR was sampled from a man younger than 30 in good health. The V gene is TRBV6-1, the J gene TRBJ1-4; D remains unclear. Sequenced input: naive CD4+ T cells sorted from blood. As to subset: CD45RA+ positively selected. CDR3 sequence reads: CASSEWAVNEKLFF. The CDR3 DNA follows: TGTGCCAGCAGTGAATGGGCCGTGAATGAAAAACTGTTTTTT.